The 25 T cell receptor beta chains given below trace back to one sample, sequenced in a study of blood T cell repertoires in COVID-19. Generated by immunoSEQ multiplex PCR, the TCRdb table keeps only in-frame clones and is missing some. This table holds over 120,000 clones, 75% to 90% found once. Sequenced input: peripheral blood. The receptors come from a human donor in a cohort sampled during active COVID-19.

The chain uses TRBV7-9 and TRBJ1-2; D remains unclear. The V end lost 5 bases, the J end lost 3 bases, and 13 bases lay between the germline ends. The germline CDR1 and CDR2 sequences are SEHNR and FQNEAQ (reference sequence). The CDR3 runs 14 residues. The CDR3 loop is CASSDRGFDYGYTF. In nucleotides, the CDR3 is TGTGCCAGCAGCGATAGAGGGTTTGACTATGGCTACACCTTC. Supplemented by reference TRBV7-9 and TRBJ1-2, the full variable domain reads DTGVSQNPRHKITKRGQNVTFRCDPISEHNRLYWYRQTLGQGPEFLTYFQNEAQLEKSRLLSDRFSAERPKGSFSTLEIQRTEQGDSAMYLCASSDRGFDYGYTFGSGTRLTVV.

This rearrangement joins TRBV21-1 to TRBJ2-3; the table's D call, TRBD2, has no DNA check behind it. TRBV21-1 is a known pseudogene. The CDR3 spans 16 residues. CDR3 coding DNA: TGTGCCAGCAGCAAAGGAGCGGGAGGGGGGACAGATACGCAGTATTTT. Protein sequence: CASSKGAGGGTDTQYF.

The V call is TRBV7-3, the J call TRBJ2-5; 9 nucleotides match TRBD1. Germline V gene sequence: CDR1 SGHTA, CDR2 FQGTGA. Losses at the gene ends were 5 bases for V and 4 bases for J; bases not matched to a gene: 8. The CDR3 covers 15 residues. The CDR3 reads CASSPQGARGETQYF. DNA for the CDR3: TGTGCCAGCAGCCCACAGGGGGCTCGCGGAGAGACCCAGTACTTC.

This clone appeared once. This chain connects TRBV5-1 to TRBJ1-1; 9 bases align to TRBD1. This CDR3 is built from 16 residues. Trimming at V came to 0 bases and at J to 5 bases, leaving 8 bases not matched to a gene. Germline-derived CDR1 and CDR2 are SGHRS and YFSETQ. The CDR3 here is CASSLGMGQGGTEAFF. The CDR3 DNA is TGCGCCAGCAGCTTGGGCATGGGACAGGGAGGGACTGAAGCTTTCTTT.

V is TRBV5-1 and J is TRBJ1-5; TRBD1 aligns across 8 bases. J gave up 3 bases and V 4 bases, and 9 bases lay outside the gene matches. This CDR3 region has 16 residues. Germline CDR1 reads SGHRS; CDR2 reads YFSETQ. For the CDR3, the DNA is TGCGCCAGCAGCCCGGATGGGACAGGCGCCAATCAGCCCCAGCATTTT. The encoded protein is CASSPDGTGANQPQHF.

This clone was counted between two and nine times. The chain recombines TRBV27 with TRBJ2-7; a weak D match, TRBD1 (5 bases). The germline gives CDR1 MNHEY, CDR2 SMNVEV (reference sequence). CDR3 length: 13 residues. Trimming removed 4 bases at V and 5 bases at J, with 12 bases between. CDR3 protein: CASSSLGVNEQYF. CDR3 nucleotides: TGTGCCAGCAGTTCGTTAGGGGTAAACGAGCAGTACTTC.

Only one count was recorded for this clone. V usage is TRBV19 and J usage is TRBJ1-4; no reliable D call. Germline lookup yields CDR1 LNHDA and CDR2 SQIVND (reference sequence). Trimming took 8 bases from V and 4 from J, leaving 8 bases between them. CDR3 length: 12 amino acids. The CDR3, as DNA: TGTGCCAGTGCCCGGAGTAATGAAAAACTGTTTTTT. It translates to CASARSNEKLFF.

The chain has TRBV10-3 and TRBJ2-1, with 8 bases identical to TRBD2. Germline CDR1 reads ENHRY; CDR2 reads SYGVKD. Unmatched junction bases numbered 4, after V lost 3 bases and J lost 0 bases. This CDR3 spans 16 amino acids. The chain's CDR3 is CAISESGTSSYNEQFF. The CDR3 region has the DNA TGTGCCATCAGTGAATCCGGGACTAGCTCCTACAATGAGCAGTTCTTC.

This clone has just a few counts. The V call is TRBV27, the J call TRBJ1-5; a weak D match, TRBD1 (6 bases). The germline V gene encodes CDR1 MNHEY and CDR2 SMNVEV (reference sequence). The CDR3 has 18 amino acids. V was trimmed by 6 bases and J by 0 bases, leaving 21 bases between them. CDR3 DNA: TGTGCCAGCAGCCCATCAATGGGGACACATTATAGCAATCAGCCCCAGCATTTT. Amino acids: CASSPSMGTHYSNQPQHF.

The CDR3 DNA reads as TGTGCCAGCAGCAAACTAGCGGGAGGAAACAATGAGCAGTTCTTC. The encoded protein is CASSKLAGGNNEQFF. This chain connects TRBV7-8 to TRBJ2-1, with 12 positions matching TRBD2. Losses at the gene ends were 5 bases for V and 5 bases for J; bases not matched to a gene: 4. From germline, CDR1 is SGHVS and CDR2 FQNEAQ. The CDR3 contains 15 residues.

Comments on this clone: This same CDR3 is encoded by further DNA sequences in the sample. The chain joins TRBV9 to TRBJ2-1, with D possibly TRBD2 on 6 matching bases. The CDR3 consists of 15 residues. Germline V CDR1 and CDR2: SGDLS, YYNGEE. V gave up 0 bases and J gave up 1 base, with 8 bases separating them. The CDR3 spells CASSVASASYNEQFF. The CDR3, as DNA: TGTGCCAGCAGCGTAGCTAGCGCGTCCTACAATGAGCAGTTCTTC.

The V and J genes are TRBV30 and TRBJ2-5; possible D gene TRBD1, 6 bases. Germline V gene data show CDR1 as GTSNPN and CDR2 as SVGIG (reference sequence). Trimming removed 6 bases from V and 1 base from J, with 9 bases in between. The CDR3 extends over 12 amino acids. The CDR3 DNA reads TGTGCCTGTGGCAGGGGCCAAGAGACCCAGTACTTC. Protein product: CACGRGQETQYF.

This clone has more than one count but fewer than ten. This sequence joins TRBV2 and TRBJ1-4, with D tentatively TRBD1 (5 bases). The CDR3 covers 15 residues. Germline values: CDR1 SNHLY, CDR2 FYNNEI. In DNA, the CDR3 is TGTGCGACGGGACCGTCGGGGAGGGCTAATGAAAAACTGTTTTTT. Its protein is CATGPSGRANEKLFF. The variable domain in full, completed from reference TRBV2 and TRBJ1-4, reads EPEVTQTPSHQVTQMGQEVILRCVPISNHLYFYWYRQILGQKVEFLVSFYNNEISEKSEIFDDQFSVERPDGSNFTLKIRSTKLEDSAMYFCATGPSGRANEKLFFGSGTQLSVL.

This clone was observed a few times. The rearrangement joins TRBV9 to TRBJ2-7; 10 bases align to TRBD2. The V segment lost 0 bases and the J segment 2 bases; nucleotides outside the gene matches: 2. This CDR3 has 15 amino acids. CDR1 and CDR2 from the germline V gene are SGDLS and YYNGEE. The CDR3 nucleotides read TGTGCCAGCAGCGTAGCTAGCGGGGGACCCTACGAGCAGTACTTC. Translation gives CASSVASGGPYEQYF.

The chain carries TRBV6-1 and TRBJ1-2; TRBD1 is a possible D gene (5 bases). The V end lost 1 base, the J end lost 8 bases, and 14 bases lay between the germline ends. Germline-derived CDR1 and CDR2 are MNHNS and SASEGT. The length of the CDR3 is 14 residues. The CDR3 DNA is TGTGCCAGCAGTGAAGGGCCCTCCGGGGGGGGCTACACCTTC. This sequence encodes CASSEGPSGGGYTF.

The genes are TRBV7-2 and TRBJ2-3, with 8 positions matching TRBD2. V gave up 4 bases and J gave up 4 bases; unmatched junction bases: 7. The CDR3 runs to 15 residues. Germline CDR1 and CDR2: SGHTA and FQGNSA. CDR3 bases: TGTGCCAGCAGCTACGGGGGGGGCCAATCAGATACGCAGTATTTT. As protein: CASSYGGGQSDTQYF.

This clone was observed a single time. The CDR3 loop reads CASSGTGGVGEKLFF. The CDR3 nucleotides read TGCGCCAGCAGTGGGACAGGCGGGGTTGGGGAAAAACTGTTTTTT. The chain carries TRBV5-1 and TRBJ1-4; the match to TRBD1 covers 8 bases. V shed 5 bases, J shed 8 bases, and the junction held 11 bases outside the gene matches. Germline V gene sequence: CDR1 SGHRS, CDR2 YFSETQ. CDR3 length equals 15 residues.

The chain has TRBV7-2 and TRBJ2-5; 8 bases line up with TRBD1. The CDR3 is 16 amino acids. V lost 2 bases to trimming and J lost 2 bases; unmatched junction nucleotides: 7. Looked up from germline, CDR1 is SGHTA and CDR2 is FQGNSA. The CDR3 loop is CASSLRAGGLQETQYF. The CDR3 bases are TGTGCCAGCAGCTTAAGGGCAGGGGGCTTGCAAGAGACCCAGTACTTC.

The CDR3 sequence: CASSLQAFRQETQYF. In DNA form, the CDR3 reads TGTGCCAGCAGCTTGCAGGCTTTCAGACAAGAGACCCAGTACTTC. The chain carries TRBV7-9 and TRBJ2-5; D is unresolved. Trimming took off 3 bases at V and 2 bases at J, with 13 bases between the two ends. There are 15 residues in the CDR3. CDR1 is SEHNR, CDR2 FQNEAQ, per germline (reference sequence). The full variable domain, its missing parts supplied by reference TRBV7-9 and TRBJ2-5, is DTGVSQNPRHKITKRGQNVTFRCDPISEHNRLYWYRQTLGQGPEFLTYFQNEAQLEKSRLLSDRFSAERPKGSFSTLEIQRTEQGDSAMYLCASSLQAFRQETQYFGPGTRLLVL.

This rearrangement joins TRBV5-1 to TRBJ2-1; maybe TRBD2 (6 bases). This CDR3 has 14 residues. The ends were cut back, 4 bases at V and 8 bases at J, with 16 bases in the middle. The germline V gene has CDR1 SGHRS and CDR2 YFSETQ. DNA for the CDR3: TGCGCCAGCAGCGCTTGGGGGGTGGGGCATGAGCAGTTCTTC. Protein sequence: CASSAWGVGHEQFF.

The V and J genes are TRBV2 and TRBJ2-5; D uncertain. Trimming removed 2 bases from V and 4 bases from J, with 8 bases in between. This CDR3 contains 13 residues. Germline CDR1 SNHLY, CDR2 FYNNEI. The CDR3 loop is CASSESSPETQYF. CDR3 DNA: TGTGCCAGCAGTGAATCCTCCCCAGAGACCCAGTACTTC. Using reference TRBV2 and TRBJ2-5 for the parts outside the CDR3, the full variable domain is EPEVTQTPSHQVTQMGQEVILRCVPISNHLYFYWYRQILGQKVEFLVSFYNNEISEKSEIFDDQFSVERPDGSNFTLKIRSTKLEDSAMYFCASSESSPETQYFGPGTRLLVL.

The chain has TRBV21-1 and TRBJ1-3. TRBV21-1 is marked as a pseudogene. This CDR3 has 14 amino acids. DNA for the CDR3: TGTGCCAGCAGCATAAACTGCCCCGGGGTCACCATATATTTT. Encoded protein: CASSINCPGVTIYF.

The chain carries TRBV5-1 and TRBJ2-2, with 9 bases identical to TRBD2. Trimming cost V 0 bases and J 4 bases; bases outside gene matches: 10. Germline V CDR1 and CDR2: SGHRS, YFSETQ. There are 18 residues in the CDR3. The CDR3 DNA follows: TGCGCCAGCAGCTTGGCCGGGGGACTAGCCCTACTCACCGGGGAGCTGTTTTTT. This gives the protein CASSLAGGLALLTGELFF. The entire variable domain, with the rest obtained from reference TRBV5-1 and TRBJ2-2, is as follows: KAGVTQTPRYLIKTRGQQVTLSCSPISGHRSVSWYQQTPGQGLQFLFEYFSETQRNKGNFPGRFSGRQFSNSRSEMNVSTLELGDSALYLCASSLAGGLALLTGELFFGEGSRLTVL.

The V call is TRBV7-3, the J call TRBJ2-2; possible D gene TRBD1, 5 bases. Trimming shortened V by 5 bases and J by 2 bases, and 9 bases separated the two germline ends. The length of the CDR3 is 14 residues. Germline CDR1 reads SGHTA; CDR2 reads FQGTGA. This CDR3 is CASSPDRNTGELFF. CDR3 coding DNA: TGTGCCAGCAGCCCCGACAGAAACACCGGGGAGCTGTTTTTT.

This clone came up a few times. The rearrangement links TRBV3-1 (or the pseudogene TRBV3-2) to TRBJ2-5; TRBD1 agrees at 8 bases. V trimming: 2 bases; J trimming: 2 bases; junction bases outside the gene matches: 7. Germline assignment: CDR1 LGHDT and CDR2 YNNKEL (reference sequence). This CDR3 spans 16 amino acids. CDR3 amino acids: CASSQTTGTGQETQYF. The CDR3 DNA follows: TGTGCCAGCAGCCAAACAACCGGGACAGGTCAAGAGACCCAGTACTTC.